This TCR beta chain was recorded in a study of blood T cell repertoires in COVID-19. Overall study context: Specimens from acute and convalescent COVID-19 originated in the United States, Italy and Spain. PBMCs, B-cell-depleted T cells, or T cells were the source of the cDNA or gDNA that made up the material.

V shed 6 bases, J shed 5 bases, and the junction held 10 bases outside the gene matches. The germline V gene has CDR1 MNHEY and CDR2 SVGAGI. The CDR3 length is 15 residues. Profiled with immunoSEQ multiplex PCR; TCRdb holds only in-frame clones, not every one. The sample carries almost 200,000 clones, around 75% recorded once. Followed over time, Seattle patients had been enrolled while infection was active. The sequence came from a woman between 40 and 55 years old with COVID-19, enrolled during active disease. The rearrangement joins TRBV6-5 to TRBJ2-1; 7 positions agree with TRBD1. Sample: peripheral blood. The CDR3 region is CASSPFDRANNEQFF. Here the CDR3 DNA reads TGTGCCAGCAGCCCCTTTGACAGGGCCAACAATGAGCAGTTCTTC.